The 21 T cell receptor beta chains in this list originate from one sample, sequenced in a study of T cell responses to AZD1222 COVID-19 vaccine. TCRdb's copy holds only in-frame clones and misses some; the assay was immunoSEQ multiplex PCR. Of 150,000 to 160,000 clones listed, about 88% were seen once; the top ten hold about 7%. This specimen was peripheral blood, taken after recovery from COVID-19. These receptor sequences come from an adult who had recovered from COVID-19.

The chain uses TRBV11-3 and TRBJ2-7; 11 bases fit TRBD2. The CDR3 has 17 amino acids. The J segment lost 7 bases and the V segment lost 0 bases, leaving 11 bases of the junction unmatched. CDR1 and CDR2 from the germline V gene are SGHNT and YENEEA. The CDR3 region has the DNA TGTGCCAGCAGCTTAGAGGCTACTAGCGGGAGCTCGGGGGAGCAGTACTTC. Residues: CASSLEATSGSSGEQYF.

V is TRBV6-1 and J is TRBJ1-1, with D perhaps TRBD1 (5 bases). The CDR3 covers 15 residues. The germline V and J ends were trimmed by 3 bases and 8 bases, with 19 bases remaining between them. The germline gives CDR1 MNHNS, CDR2 SASEGT. The CDR3 DNA reads as TGTGCCAGCAGTGACGAGGGGCGGCCGGTCGACGAAGCTTTCTTT. Protein: CASSDEGRPVDEAFF.

This chain joins TRBV7-2 and TRBJ2-7; TRBD1 agrees at 9 bases. V shed 1 base and J 4 bases; nucleotides not matched to a gene: 2. The CDR3 runs 14 residues. Germline V CDR1 and CDR2: SGHTA, FQGNSA. The CDR3 loop reads CASSLGTGVYEQYF. As DNA, the CDR3 is TGTGCCAGCAGCTTAGGGACAGGGGTATACGAGCAGTACTTC.

The gene calls are TRBV5-4 and TRBJ1-1; unclear D gene. The CDR3 runs to 12 residues. With 0 bases removed from V and 7 bases from J, the gap between germline ends came to 7 bases. Germline-derived CDR1 and CDR2 are SGHNT and YYREEE (reference sequence). The CDR3 nucleotides are TGTGCCAGCAGCTTGGACCTAATTGAAGCTTTCTTT. This sequence encodes CASSLDLIEAFF.

V and J are TRBV10-1 and TRBJ2-1; D unresolved. The germline V gene has CDR1 WNHNN and CDR2 SYGVQD (reference sequence). The CDR3 is 10 amino acids. V lost 6 bases and J lost 6, with 3 bases in between. The CDR3 here is CASSPNEQFF. CDR3 nucleotide sequence: TGCGCCAGCAGCCCCAATGAGCAGTTCTTC.

The chain employs TRBV9 and TRBJ1-2; TRBD1 aligns across 7 bases. Germline V gene sequence: CDR1 SGDLS, CDR2 YYNGEE. CDR3 size: 14 residues. V lost 5 bases and J lost 4; bases outside the gene matches: 8. CDR3 residues: CASSAGGVPYGYTF. In DNA form, the CDR3 reads TGTGCCAGCAGTGCAGGGGGTGTGCCCTATGGCTACACCTTC.

The genes are TRBV7-3 and TRBJ2-5; 11 bases line up with TRBD2. This CDR3 is 23 amino acids long. The germline gives CDR1 SGHTA, CDR2 FQGTGA. V lost 1 base to trimming and J lost 2 bases; unmatched junction nucleotides: 24. The CDR3 nucleotides read TGTGCCAGCAGCTTAAGGGTAGCTATAAACCCCGCCCTAGCGGGGGGAATTCAAGAGACCCAGTACTTC. Translating it yields CASSLRVAINPALAGGIQETQYF.

The chain combines TRBV4-1 with TRBJ2-7, with 10 bases lining up with TRBD1. From germline, CDR1 is MGHRA and CDR2 YSYEKL. The CDR3 is 15 amino acids. V gave up 5 bases and J gave up 3 bases; unmatched junction bases: 7. The CDR3 region has the DNA TGCGCCAGCAGCAACCCGGGACAGGGGTTCTACGAGCAGTACTTC. Protein sequence: CASSNPGQGFYEQYF.

This clone was seen a single time. The chain uses TRBV5-1 and TRBJ2-1; D might be TRBD2 (6 bases). The length of the CDR3 is 15 residues. Germline V gene data show CDR1 as SGHRS and CDR2 as YFSETQ. Trimming cost V 4 bases and J 10 bases, with 21 bases left between them. CDR3 sequence: CASSRDFEDRREQFF. Here the CDR3 DNA reads TGCGCCAGCAGCCGGGACTTCGAGGATAGGAGGGAGCAGTTCTTC. Supplemented by reference TRBV5-1 and TRBJ2-1, the full variable domain reads KAGVTQTPRYLIKTRGQQVTLSCSPISGHRSVSWYQQTPGQGLQFLFEYFSETQRNKGNFPGRFSGRQFSNSRSEMNVSTLELGDSALYLCASSRDFEDRREQFFGPGTRLTVL.

This chain uses TRBV28 with TRBJ1-2, with TRBD1 as a possible D gene (5 bases). Germline CDR1 reads MDHEN; CDR2 reads SYDVKM. Between the trimmed V and J ends, which lost 6 bases and 2 bases, there was a span of 22 bases. This CDR3 comprises 17 residues. The CDR3 coding sequence is TGTGCCAGCAGGCTCCTGATTCGGAGGGGAAAGAACTATGGCTACACCTTC. Protein: CASRLLIRRGKNYGYTF.

This clone is a singleton in its sample. This rearrangement joins TRBV6-1 to TRBJ1-5; 10 bases map to TRBD1. CDR1 is MNHNS, CDR2 SASEGT, per germline. The V gene end was trimmed by 3 bases and the J gene end by 3 bases; junction bases not matched to a gene: 5. The CDR3 has 16 residues. CDR3 sequence reads: CASSDTGTGDNQPQHF. The CDR3 nucleotides are TGTGCCAGCAGTGACACCGGGACAGGGGACAATCAGCCCCAGCATTTT.

Only one count was recorded for this clone. The chain couples TRBV7-2 to TRBJ1-1; D gene ambiguous. The germline V gene has CDR1 SGHTA and CDR2 FQGNSA. V lost 3 bases, J lost 3 bases, and 14 bases lay in between. The CDR3 loop spans 15 amino acids. CDR3: CASSFFAGRDTEAFF. CDR3 DNA: TGTGCCAGCAGCTTTTTTGCGGGAAGAGACACTGAAGCTTTCTTT. Full variable domain (rest looked up from reference TRBV7-2 and TRBJ1-1): GAGVSQSPSNKVTEKGKDVELRCDPISGHTALYWYRQSLGQGLEFLIYFQGNSAPDKSGLPSDRFSAERTGGSVSTLTIQRTQQEDSAVYLCASSFFAGRDTEAFFGQGTRLTVV.

This clone was recorded once. This chain connects TRBV5-5 to TRBJ2-7, with D hard to call. The CDR3 covers 13 residues. Germline V gene data show CDR1 as SGHKS and CDR2 as YYEKEE (reference sequence). The V gene lost 7 bases and the J gene lost 3 bases, with 14 bases spanning the gap. The CDR3 nucleotides are TGTGCCAGCCACCCGGCGCGGAGCTACGAGCAGTACTTC. Translated, it gives CASHPARSYEQYF.

The chain links TRBV12-5 to TRBJ1-4; 7 nucleotides match TRBD1. The CDR3 runs to 13 residues. V trimming: 4 bases; J trimming: 7 bases; junction bases outside the gene matches: 3. Looked up from germline, CDR1 is LGHNT and CDR2 is FRNRAP. For the CDR3, the DNA is TGTGCTAGTGGTTCCAGGGGGAGTGAAAAACTGTTTTTT. Protein sequence: CASGSRGSEKLFF. The whole variable domain, filled in from reference TRBV12-5 and TRBJ1-4, reads DARVTQTPRHKVTEMGQEVTMRCQPILGHNTVFWYRQTMMQGLELLAYFRNRAPLDDSGMPKDRFSAEMPDATLATLKIQPSEPRDSAVYFCASGSRGSEKLFFGSGTQLSVL.

The gene calls are TRBV7-2 and TRBJ1-1; a weak D match, TRBD1 (5 bases). V was cut by 3 bases and J by 11 bases, with 13 bases left in between. This CDR3 comprises 12 residues. Germline V gene sequence: CDR1 SGHTA, CDR2 FQGNSA. The CDR3 region is CASSFSQDYAFF. The CDR3 nucleotides read TGTGCCAGCAGCTTTTCACAGGATTACGCTTTCTTT.

The chain has TRBV6-5 and TRBJ1-1; a weak D match, TRBD1 (6 bases). The V and J ends lost 5 bases and 1 base respectively, with 11 bases between them. The CDR3 is 14 residues long. In germline, CDR1 is MNHEY, CDR2 SVGAGI. CDR3 sequence reads: CASSPQGGNTEAFF. As DNA, the CDR3 is TGTGCCAGCAGTCCACAGGGAGGGAACACTGAAGCTTTCTTT.

This sequence joins TRBV11-2 and TRBJ2-3; 7 nucleotides match TRBD2. The CDR3 length is 15 residues. Germline CDR1 is SGHAT and CDR2 is FQNNGV. The V gene end was trimmed by 4 bases and the J gene end by 3 bases; junction bases not matched to a gene: 7. CDR3 DNA: TGTGCCAGCAGCTCTTGGGCGGGAGTGACAGATACGCAGTATTTT. It translates to CASSSWAGVTDTQYF.

The rearrangement joins TRBV19 to TRBJ1-4; a possible D gene is TRBD1 (5 bases). Germline CDR1 LNHDA, CDR2 SQIVND (reference sequence). The ends were cut back, 6 bases at V and 8 bases at J, with 13 bases in the middle. This CDR3 is built from 13 residues. DNA of the CDR3: TGTGCCAGTAGCGGGTCGGGACGAGAAAAACTGTTTTTT. Translation: CASSGSGREKLFF.

This clone was detected many times. The V call is TRBV6-5, the J call TRBJ1-2, with D uncertain. Germline CDR1 is MNHEY and CDR2 is SVGAGI. CDR3 length: 13 amino acids. V shed 8 bases and J shed 4 bases, with 14 bases lying between them. The CDR3 is CASESRGLYGYTF. The CDR3 DNA reads TGTGCCAGCGAATCCCGCGGACTCTATGGCTACACCTTC.

This chain joins TRBV6-5 and TRBJ2-5, with 7 bases aligning to TRBD1. This CDR3 is 15 amino acids long. Germline trimming cut 5 bases from V and 2 bases from J; bases unmatched to any gene: 8. The germline V gene has CDR1 MNHEY and CDR2 SVGAGI. CDR3 residues: CASSPGTVVQETQYF. CDR3 sequence (DNA): TGTGCCAGCAGTCCTGGGACAGTCGTTCAAGAGACCCAGTACTTC.

A single count supports this clone. The chain carries TRBV10-3 and TRBJ2-5; D uncertain. The V gene's germline CDR1 is ENHRY and CDR2 SYGVKD. V lost 6 bases and J lost 2, with 4 bases in between. CDR3 size: 11 residues. CDR3 DNA: TGTGCCATCAGCGAGCAAGAGACCCAGTACTTC. Translation gives CAISEQETQYF.